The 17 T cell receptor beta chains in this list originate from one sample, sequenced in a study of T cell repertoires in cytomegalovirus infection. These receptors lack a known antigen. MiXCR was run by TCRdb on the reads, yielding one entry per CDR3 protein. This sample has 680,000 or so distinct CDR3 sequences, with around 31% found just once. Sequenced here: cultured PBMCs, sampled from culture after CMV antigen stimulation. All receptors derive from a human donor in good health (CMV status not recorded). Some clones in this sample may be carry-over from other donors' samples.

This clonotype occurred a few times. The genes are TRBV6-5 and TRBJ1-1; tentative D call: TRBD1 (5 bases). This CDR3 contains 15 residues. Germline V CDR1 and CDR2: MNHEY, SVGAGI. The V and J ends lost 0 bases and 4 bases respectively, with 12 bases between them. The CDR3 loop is CASSYSRDVATEAFF. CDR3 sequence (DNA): TGTGCCAGCAGTTACTCGCGGGACGTGGCCACTGAAGCTTTCTTT.

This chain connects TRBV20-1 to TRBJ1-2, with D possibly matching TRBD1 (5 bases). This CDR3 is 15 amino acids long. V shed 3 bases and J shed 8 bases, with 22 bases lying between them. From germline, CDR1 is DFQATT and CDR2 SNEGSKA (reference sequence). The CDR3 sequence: CSASAGVRALGGYTF. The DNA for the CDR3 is TGCAGTGCTAGCGCCGGGGTCAGGGCTTTGGGGGGCTACACCTTC.

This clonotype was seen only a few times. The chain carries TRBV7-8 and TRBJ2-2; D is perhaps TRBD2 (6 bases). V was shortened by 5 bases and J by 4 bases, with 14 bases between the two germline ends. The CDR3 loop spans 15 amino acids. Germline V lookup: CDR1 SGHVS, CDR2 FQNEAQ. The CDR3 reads CASSPWGESTGELFF. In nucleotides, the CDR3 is TGTGCCAGCAGCCCGTGGGGGGAGAGCACCGGGGAGCTGTTTTTT.

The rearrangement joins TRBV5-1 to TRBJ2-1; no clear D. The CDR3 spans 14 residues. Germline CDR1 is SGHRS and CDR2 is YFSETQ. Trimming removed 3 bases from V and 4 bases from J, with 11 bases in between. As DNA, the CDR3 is TGCGCCAGCAGCTCAAAAACAGCTTACAATGAGCAGTTCTTC. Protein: CASSSKTAYNEQFF.

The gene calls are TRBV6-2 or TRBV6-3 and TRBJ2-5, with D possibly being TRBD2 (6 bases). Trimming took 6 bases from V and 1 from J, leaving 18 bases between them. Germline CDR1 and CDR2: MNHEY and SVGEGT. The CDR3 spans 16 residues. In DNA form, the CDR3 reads TGTGCCAGCAGATTGGGCGGGATGGTTCCCCAAGAGACCCAGTACTTC. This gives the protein CASRLGGMVPQETQYF.

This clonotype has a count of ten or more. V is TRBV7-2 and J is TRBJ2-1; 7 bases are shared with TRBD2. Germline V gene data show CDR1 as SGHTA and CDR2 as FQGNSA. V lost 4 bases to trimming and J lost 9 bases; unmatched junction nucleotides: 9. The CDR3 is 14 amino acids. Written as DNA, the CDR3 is TGTGCCAGCAGCTCCGGACTAGTTGGCGGTGAGCAGTTCTTC. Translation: CASSSGLVGGEQFF. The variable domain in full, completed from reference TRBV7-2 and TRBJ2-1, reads GAGVSQSPSNKVTEKGKDVELRCDPISGHTALYWYRQSLGQGLEFLIYFQGNSAPDKSGLPSDRFSAERTGGSVSTLTIQRTQQEDSAVYLCASSSGLVGGEQFFGPGTRLTVL.

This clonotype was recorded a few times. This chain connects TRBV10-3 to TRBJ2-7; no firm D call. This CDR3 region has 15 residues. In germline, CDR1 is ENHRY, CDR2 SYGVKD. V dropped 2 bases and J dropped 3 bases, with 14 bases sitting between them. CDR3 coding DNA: TGTGCCATCAGTGAGCCAAGCCCAAGACACTACGAGCAGTACTTC. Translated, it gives CAISEPSPRHYEQYF.

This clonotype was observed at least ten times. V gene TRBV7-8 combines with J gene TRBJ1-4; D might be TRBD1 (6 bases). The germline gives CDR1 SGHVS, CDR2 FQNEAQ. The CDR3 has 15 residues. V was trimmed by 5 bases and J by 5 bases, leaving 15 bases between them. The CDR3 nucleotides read TGTGCCAGCAGCCTCCACAGGGTGGCAAATGAAAAACTGTTTTTT. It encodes CASSLHRVANEKLFF.

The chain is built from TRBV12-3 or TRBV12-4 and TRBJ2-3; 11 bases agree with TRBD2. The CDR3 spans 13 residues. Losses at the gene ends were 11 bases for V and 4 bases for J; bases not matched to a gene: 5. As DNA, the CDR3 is TGTGCCCCCGGGACTAGCGGTCCAGATACGCAGTATTTT. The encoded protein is CAPGTSGPDTQYF.

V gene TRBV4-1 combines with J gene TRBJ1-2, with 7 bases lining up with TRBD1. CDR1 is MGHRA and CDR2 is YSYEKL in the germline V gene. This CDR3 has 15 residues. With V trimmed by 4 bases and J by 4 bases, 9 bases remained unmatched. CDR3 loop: CASSPRTGTAYGYTF. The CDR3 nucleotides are TGCGCCAGCAGCCCTAGAACCGGGACAGCCTATGGCTACACCTTC.

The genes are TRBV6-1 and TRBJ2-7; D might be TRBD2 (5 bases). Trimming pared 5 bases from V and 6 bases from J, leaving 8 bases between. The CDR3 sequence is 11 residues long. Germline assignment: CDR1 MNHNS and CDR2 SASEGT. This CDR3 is CASSYEGEQYF. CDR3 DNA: TGTGCCAGCAGTTACGAGGGCGAGCAGTACTTC.

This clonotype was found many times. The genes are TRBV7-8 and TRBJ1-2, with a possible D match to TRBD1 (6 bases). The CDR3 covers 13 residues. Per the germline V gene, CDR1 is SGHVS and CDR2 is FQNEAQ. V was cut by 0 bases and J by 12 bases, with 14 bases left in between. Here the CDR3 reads CASSLAGRGTDTF. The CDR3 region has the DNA TGTGCCAGCAGCTTAGCGGGCAGGGGAACAGACACCTTC.

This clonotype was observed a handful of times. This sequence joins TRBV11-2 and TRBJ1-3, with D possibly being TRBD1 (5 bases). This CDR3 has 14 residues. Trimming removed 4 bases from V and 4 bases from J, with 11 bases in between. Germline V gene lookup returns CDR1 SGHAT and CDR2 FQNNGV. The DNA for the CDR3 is TGTGCCAGCAGCTATAATCGGGGCGGAAACACCATATATTTT. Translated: CASSYNRGGNTIYF.

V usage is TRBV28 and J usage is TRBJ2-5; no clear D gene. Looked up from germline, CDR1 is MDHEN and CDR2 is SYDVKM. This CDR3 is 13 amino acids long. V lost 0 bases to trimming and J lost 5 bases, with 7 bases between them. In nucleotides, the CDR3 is TGTGCCAGCAGTTTATGGAGGTTGGAGACCCAGTACTTC. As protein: CASSLWRLETQYF.

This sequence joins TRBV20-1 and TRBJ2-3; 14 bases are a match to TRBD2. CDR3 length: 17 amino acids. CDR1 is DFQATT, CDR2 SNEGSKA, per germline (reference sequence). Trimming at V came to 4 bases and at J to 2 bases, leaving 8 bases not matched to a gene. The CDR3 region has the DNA TGCAGTGCTACAGACTCGGGACTAGCGGGGGACACAGATACGCAGTATTTT. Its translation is CSATDSGLAGDTDTQYF.

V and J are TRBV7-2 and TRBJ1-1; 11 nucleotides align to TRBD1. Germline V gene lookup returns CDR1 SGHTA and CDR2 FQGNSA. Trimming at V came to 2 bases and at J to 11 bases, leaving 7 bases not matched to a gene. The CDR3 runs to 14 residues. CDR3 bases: TGTGCCAGCAGCTTAAGCCGGGACAGGGGGTTGGCTTTCTTT. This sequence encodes CASSLSRDRGLAFF.

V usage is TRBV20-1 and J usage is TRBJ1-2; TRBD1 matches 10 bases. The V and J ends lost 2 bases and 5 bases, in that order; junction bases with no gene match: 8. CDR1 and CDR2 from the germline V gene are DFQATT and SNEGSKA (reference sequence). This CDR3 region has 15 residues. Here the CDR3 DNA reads TGCAGTGCTAGACCGACAGGGGGCCCCCCTTATGGCTACACCTTC. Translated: CSARPTGGPPYGYTF.